What follows is one TCR beta chain and its context. Its specific antigen is unknown. No base qualities exist here, and no much larger clone lies one base off it. The donors were 40 or so Caucasian individuals from Russia, aged roughly 6 to 90 years, who were systemically healthy. Each donor gave approximately 10 milliliters of peripheral blood, collected into EDTA-treated Vacutainer tubes. Ficoll-Paque density-gradient centrifugation was used to isolate PBMCs, with at least 7 million per sample. Trizol reagent was used to extract total RNA from the PBMCs, yielding at least 6 micrograms per sample. For every donor, flow cytometry on a PBMC aliquot measured the percentage of naive CD45RAhigh/CD27high T cells. This entry is derived from a study of blood T cells in healthy people across ages (dated by TCRdb to 2014 to 2015). A note on the overall study: Template switching captured roughly one uniquely barcoded TCR beta cDNA molecule per two T cells in model experiments. Using deep sequencing normalized with unique cDNA molecular identifiers, the study measured how TCR beta repertoire diversity changes with age. The donors were divided into four age groups: young (average approximately 16 years), middle-aged (roughly 40), aged (about 56) and long-lived (roughly 82). To avoid experimental bias, donors of different ages were distributed randomly across sequencing lanes. The study analyzed two additional independent replicas of 1 million unique cDNA reads from the same blood draw for two donors, one aged 18 to 29 and one aged 80 or older. Here is what the overall study found, with its caveats: A strong correlation was found between observed TCR beta diversity and the percentage of naive T cells measured by flow cytometry. Since profiling was done on bulk unsorted PBMCs, naive and antigen-experienced compartments could not be conclusively compared. Compared with the aged group, the long-lived group had more naive CD4+ T cells, fewer expanded clones and increased TCR diversity, a pattern suggesting age selection. Observed TCR beta diversity per million T cells fell roughly linearly with age, and a significant reduction was already apparent by age around 44. Because the CMV infection status of the donors was unknown, age-related changes in expanded clonotypes may potentially have been confounded. Total diversity estimates from one million sequenced T cells were considered lower bounds and underestimates.

The germline V gene supplies CDR1 SGHRS and CDR2 YFSETQ. The CDR3 starts with the cysteine, ends with the phenylalanine, and has 15 residues. Left in the record is the CDR3 DNA by itself, 45 bases read in frame from the first base. Libraries were built with 5' RACE. TCRdb shows the sequencer as Illumina HiSeq 2500. The second PCR ran for about 6 to 12 cycles and used a J-beta primer mix along with a sample-barcoded 5' primer. A template-switch 5' adaptor carrying 12 random nucleotides introduced a unique molecular identifier onto each TCR beta cDNA molecule. Each sample yielded at least 3 million CDR3-containing paired-end reads. The Mint cDNA synthesis kit, primed by a TRBC-specific oligonucleotide, was used to synthesize first-strand cDNA from all RNA. Following uracil-DNA glycosylase treatment, a first 18-cycle PCR with universal primers M1SS and BC2_uni_R was performed on all cDNA. For the original study's pipeline: Each sample was normalized by randomly selecting 1 million high-quality reads, each carrying a distinct molecular identifier. Reads sharing molecular identifiers were discarded rather than binned into consensus sequences. MiTCR, with a Q25 quality threshold and the strictest error-elimination algorithm, was used for CDR3 identification, clonotype clustering and error correction. Lower-bound total TCR beta diversity was estimated with a nonparametric unseen species model using Euler transformation. The public reads were quality trimmed at Q25 with fastp and then assembled into clones with MiXCR by TCRdb, keeping productive beta chains. Entries that share a CDR3 protein sequence are merged under the most common genes and DNA. The V and J calls, along with clone size, are taken from TCRdb and not from the paper's own processing. This sample gives more than 550,000 distinct CDR3 sequences in total; approximately 21% of them show up just once. The ten largest clones capture around 22% of the sample.

This receptor was obtained from a man in his 70s in good health. The chain joins TRBV5-1 to TRBJ2-5; the junction holds 10 bases that match TRBD2. TRBJ2-1 explains the end of the DNA better; the J call may be wrong. Sequencing used blood. The DNA reads as follows: TGCGCCAGCAGCTTGACTAGCGGGACGCACAATGAGCAGTTCTTC. It codes for CASSLTSGTHNEQFF.